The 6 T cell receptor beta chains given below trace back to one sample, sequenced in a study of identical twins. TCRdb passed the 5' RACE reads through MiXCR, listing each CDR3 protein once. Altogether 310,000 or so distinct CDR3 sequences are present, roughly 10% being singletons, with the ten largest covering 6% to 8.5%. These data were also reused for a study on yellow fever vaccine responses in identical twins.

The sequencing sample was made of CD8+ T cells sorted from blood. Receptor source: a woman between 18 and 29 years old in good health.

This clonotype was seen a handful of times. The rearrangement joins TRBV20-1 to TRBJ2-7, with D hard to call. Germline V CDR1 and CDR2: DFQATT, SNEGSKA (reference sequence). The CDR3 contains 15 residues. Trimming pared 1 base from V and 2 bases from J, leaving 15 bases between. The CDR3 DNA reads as TGCAGTGCTAGAGGGGCCCGACATGCGGCCTACGAGCAGTACTTC. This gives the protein CSARGARHAAYEQYF.

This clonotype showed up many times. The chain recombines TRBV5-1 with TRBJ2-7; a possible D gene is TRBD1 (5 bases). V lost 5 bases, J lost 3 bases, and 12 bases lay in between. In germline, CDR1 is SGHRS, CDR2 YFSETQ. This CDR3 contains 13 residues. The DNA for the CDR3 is TGCGCCAGCAGGTTCGACAGTGTCTACGAGCAGTACTTC. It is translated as CASRFDSVYEQYF.

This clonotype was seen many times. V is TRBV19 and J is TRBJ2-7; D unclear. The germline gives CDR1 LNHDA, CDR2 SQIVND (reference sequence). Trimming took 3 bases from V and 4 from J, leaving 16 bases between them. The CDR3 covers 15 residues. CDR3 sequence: CASSISSGFGYEQYF. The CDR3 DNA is TGTGCCAGTAGTATTTCTTCCGGGTTTGGTTACGAGCAGTACTTC.

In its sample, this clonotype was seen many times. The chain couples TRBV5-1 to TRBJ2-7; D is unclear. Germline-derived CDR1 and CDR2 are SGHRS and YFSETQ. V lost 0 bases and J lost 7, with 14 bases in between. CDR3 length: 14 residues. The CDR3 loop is CASSLEGAPVEQYF. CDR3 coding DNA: TGCGCCAGCAGCTTGGAGGGCGCCCCTGTAGAGCAGTACTTC.

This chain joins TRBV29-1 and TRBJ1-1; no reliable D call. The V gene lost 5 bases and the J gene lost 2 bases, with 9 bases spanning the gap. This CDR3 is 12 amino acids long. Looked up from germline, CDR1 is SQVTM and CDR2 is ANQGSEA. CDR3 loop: CSVNAFNTEAFF. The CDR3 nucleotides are TGCAGCGTTAACGCGTTCAACACTGAAGCTTTCTTT.

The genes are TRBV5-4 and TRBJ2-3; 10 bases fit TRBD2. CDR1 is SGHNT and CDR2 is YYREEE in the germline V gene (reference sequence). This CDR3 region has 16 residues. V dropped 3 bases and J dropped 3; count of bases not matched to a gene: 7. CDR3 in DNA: TGTGCCAGCAGCTGGATTCCGGGACTAGCGACAGATACGCAGTATTTT. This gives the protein CASSWIPGLATDTQYF.